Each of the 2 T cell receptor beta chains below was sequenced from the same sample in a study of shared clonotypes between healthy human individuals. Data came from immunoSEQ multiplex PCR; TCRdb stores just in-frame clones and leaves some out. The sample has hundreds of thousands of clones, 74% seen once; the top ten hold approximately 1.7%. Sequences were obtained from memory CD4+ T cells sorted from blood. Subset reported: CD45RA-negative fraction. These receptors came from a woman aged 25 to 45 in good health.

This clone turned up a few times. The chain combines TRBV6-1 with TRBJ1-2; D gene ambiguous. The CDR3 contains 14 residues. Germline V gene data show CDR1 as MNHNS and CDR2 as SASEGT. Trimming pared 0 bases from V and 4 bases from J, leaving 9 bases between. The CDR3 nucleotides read TGTGCCAGCAGTGAAGCGCTTCGGTCCTATGGCTACACCTTC. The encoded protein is CASSEALRSYGYTF.

The CDR3 spells CASSGQPLYGYTF. As DNA, the CDR3 is TGCGCCAGCAGCGGACAGCCCCTCTATGGCTACACCTTC. V usage is TRBV10-2 and J usage is TRBJ1-2, with D possibly matching TRBD1 (6 bases). The CDR3 loop spans 13 amino acids. Germline values: CDR1 WSHSY, CDR2 SAAADI. Trimming cost V 6 bases and J 4 bases, with 12 bases left between them.